This passage covers 8 T cell receptor beta chains from one sample sequenced in a study of CD8 T cells in ankylosing spondylitis. A single record per CDR3 protein comes from TCRdb applying MiXCR to the 5' RACE reads. In the table there are about 260,000 distinct CDR3 sequences, around 25% of which are singletons. Sequenced input: blood, either unsorted or a sorted T cell fraction (not recorded which). The receptors shown here come from a male donor with ankylosing spondylitis or in good health (not recorded which).

Only a few counts were recorded for this clonotype. The genes are TRBV20-1 and TRBJ2-1, with 13 bases that match TRBD2. The CDR3 length is 13 residues. Trimming at V came to 7 bases and at J to 7 bases, leaving 4 bases not matched to a gene. Germline V CDR1 and CDR2: DFQATT, SNEGSKA (reference sequence). CDR3 coding DNA: TGCAGTGTTTGGACTAGCGGGGGTAATGAGCAGTTCTTC. Translating gives CSVWTSGGNEQFF.

Only a few counts were recorded for this clonotype. The chain couples TRBV5-1 to TRBJ1-4; D is perhaps TRBD1 (5 bases). Trimming stripped 4 bases from V and 8 bases from J, with 12 bases between. Germline CDR1 reads SGHRS; CDR2 reads YFSETQ. This CDR3 contains 13 residues. CDR3 protein: CASSPGTWEKLFF. Here the CDR3 DNA reads TGCGCCAGCAGCCCCGGGACGTGGGAAAAACTGTTTTTT.

The chain has TRBV27 and TRBJ2-1; D is undetermined. This CDR3 spans 14 amino acids. The V gene lost 4 bases and the J gene lost 4 bases, with 11 bases spanning the gap. CDR1 is MNHEY and CDR2 is SMNVEV in the germline V gene (reference sequence). CDR3 in amino acids: CASSSRPVYNEQFF. The CDR3 region has the DNA TGTGCCAGCAGTTCACGGCCGGTATACAATGAGCAGTTCTTC.

The chain recombines TRBV7-2 with TRBJ1-4; the D gene is possibly TRBD1 (6 bases). This CDR3 spans 14 amino acids. The germline V gene has CDR1 SGHTA and CDR2 FQGNSA. Trimming cost V 5 bases and J 7 bases, with 14 bases left between them. The CDR3 DNA follows: TGTGCCAGCAGCCGTGACAGGCTGAGTGAAAAACTGTTTTTT. As protein: CASSRDRLSEKLFF.

The V call is TRBV12-3 or TRBV12-4, the J call TRBJ2-5; D possibly corresponds to TRBD1 (6 bases). CDR3 length equals 13 residues. Between the trimmed V and J ends, which lost 5 bases and 9 bases, there was a span of 16 bases. The CDR3 region is CASSTGTPDSQYF. Here the CDR3 DNA reads TGTGCCAGCAGTACCGGGACACCCGACTCCCAGTACTTC.

The chain uses TRBV20-1 and TRBJ2-1; 9 bases agree with TRBD1. This CDR3 is built from 15 residues. Germline V CDR1 and CDR2: DFQATT, SNEGSKA (reference sequence). The ends lost 2 bases at V and 6 bases at J; junction bases unmatched: 8. CDR3 nucleotides: TGCAGTGCTAGACTCACAGGGGGCGCCGGCAATGAGCAGTTCTTC. It specifies CSARLTGGAGNEQFF.

V usage is TRBV4-1 and J usage is TRBJ2-7; TRBD2 is a possible D gene (5 bases). Germline V gene sequence: CDR1 MGHRA, CDR2 YSYEKL. V lost 0 bases, J lost 3 bases, and 9 bases lay in between. The CDR3 consists of 14 residues. The CDR3, as DNA: TGCGCCAGCAGCCAAGAGTCGGGGTACTACGAGCAGTACTTC. This codes for CASSQESGYYEQYF.

The chain uses TRBV20-1 and TRBJ2-5; 8 bases are a match to TRBD2. The CDR3 runs to 14 residues. J lost 5 bases, V lost 0 bases, and 5 bases had no gene match. Per germline, CDR1 DFQATT and CDR2 SNEGSKA (reference sequence). CDR3 amino acids: CSARESGGRETQYF. The DNA of the CDR3 is TGCAGTGCTAGAGAGTCGGGGGGGCGGGAGACCCAGTACTTC.